The rows below give T cell receptor beta chains drawn from one sample of a study of blood T cell repertoires in COVID-19. Measured with immunoSEQ multiplex PCR; TCRdb has only the in-frame clones, and not every one. The sample includes under 300,000 clones, 65% to 90% of them seen just once. Specimen: peripheral blood. All receptors derive from a woman aged 55-75 years with active or convalescent COVID-19. CDR3s leave out the opening cysteine and the closing phenylalanine or tryptophan. Clone size is shown for a subset of rows, as once, few, many or a class of expanded clone.

ASSQPGSYEQY | once | TRBJ2-7 | TRBV11-2
ASSGRQGYTEAF | . | TRBJ1-1 | TRBV25-1
ASSQAPGYEQY | . | TRBJ2-7 | TRBV18
ASSSRTSGSTGELF | . | TRBJ2-2 | TRBV7-6
ASSLSQDTEAF | . | TRBJ1-1 | TRBV4-3
ASSLAPEGYGYT | few | TRBJ1-2 | TRBV5-1
ASSLRQYSYEQY | . | TRBJ2-7 | TRBV5-4
ASSLRRRAGGPDTQY | . | TRBJ2-3 | TRBV5-6
ASSPRGEGTEAF | once | TRBJ1-1 | TRBV25-1
ASSLVRLRHTEAF | . | TRBJ1-1 | TRBV27
ASSLLGDRSGYT | once | TRBJ1-2 | TRBV6-6
SASGGPNSPLH | . | TRBJ1-6 | TRBV20-1
ASSYDRDQPQH | . | TRBJ1-5 | TRBV6-6
ASSYSRGPQETQY | once | TRBJ2-5 | TRBV6-5
ASSNAQGNTIY | few | TRBJ1-3 | TRBV18
ASSRGTDLYEQY | . | TRBJ2-7 | TRBV28
ASSLRIQETQY | . | TRBJ2-5 | TRBV18
ASSVSYGGLYNEQF | . | TRBJ2-1 | TRBV9
ASSLLRREAF | . | TRBJ1-1 | TRBV12-3/TRBV12-4
ASSPGQGNQPQH | . | TRBJ1-5 | TRBV27
ASSSGQGSGANVLT | . | TRBJ2-6 | TRBV5-1
ASSVGYRVNTGELF | . | TRBJ2-2 | TRBV9
ASSLSGSGNTIY | . | TRBJ1-3 | TRBV11-2
ASSRASGGANEQF | . | TRBJ2-1 | TRBV18
ASSQEGRGSYNEQF | . | TRBJ2-1 | TRBV4-3
ASRGRNTEAF | once | TRBJ1-1 | TRBV4-3
ASSLAGGLETQY | . | TRBJ2-5 | TRBV3-1/TRBV3-2
SVEDRGRPDTQY | once | TRBJ2-3 | TRBV29-1
ASSRTSGDYNEQF | . | TRBJ2-1 | TRBV14
ASSEAHRDRGADYGYT | . | TRBJ1-2 | TRBV2
ASGIPGTGGWEQY | . | TRBJ2-7 | TRBV6-5
ATSRSPGQGKGRWSQPQH | . | TRBJ1-5 | TRBV27
ASRRGGTEAF | . | TRBJ1-1 | TRBV19
ASGLPLRRNTEAF | . | TRBJ1-1 | TRBV12-5
ASSRGGLQETQY | . | TRBJ2-5 | TRBV5-1
ASSLGSTGTGAFEAF | . | TRBJ1-1 | TRBV7-3
ASSVRGWVGTDTQY | . | TRBJ2-3 | TRBV2